This T cell receptor (beta chain) emerged from a study of blood T cell repertoires in COVID-19. For the study at large: The origin of the acute and convalescent COVID-19 samples was the United States, Italy and Spain. PBMCs, B-cell-depleted T cells, or T cells were the source of the cDNA or gDNA that made up the material.

This clone appeared once. The CDR3 consists of 18 residues. How the authors handled the data: The assay estimated nucleated cells by amplifying reference gene primers. The assay was immunoSEQ multiplex PCR, and TCRdb's table has in-frame clones only and misses some. V and J calls and clone size come straight from that table; D and trimming were deduced from the DNA. The data contain about 59,000 clones, roughly 85% of them singletons. This chain uses TRBV21-1 with TRBJ2-5; whether TRBD2, the table's D call, matches the DNA was not checked. TRBV21-1 is flagged as a pseudogene. This TCR was recovered from a human donor in a cohort sampled during active COVID-19. The specimen sequenced was peripheral blood. As DNA, the CDR3 is TGTGCCAGCAGCAAAGCGTCCCCAACTAGCGGGGATTTGGAGACCCAGTACTTC. Protein sequence: CASSKASPTSGDLETQYF.